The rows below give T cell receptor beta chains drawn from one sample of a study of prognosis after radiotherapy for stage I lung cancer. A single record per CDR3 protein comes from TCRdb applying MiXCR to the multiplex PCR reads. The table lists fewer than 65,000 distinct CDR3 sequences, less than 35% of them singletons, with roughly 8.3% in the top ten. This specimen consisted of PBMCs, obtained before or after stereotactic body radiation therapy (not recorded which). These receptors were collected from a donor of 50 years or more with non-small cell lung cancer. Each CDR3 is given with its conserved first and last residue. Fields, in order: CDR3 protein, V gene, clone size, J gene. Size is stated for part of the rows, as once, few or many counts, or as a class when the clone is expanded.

CASSFEGFLSPQHF,TRBV27,-,TRBJ1-5
CASSLGVANEQFF,TRBV7-9,many,TRBJ2-1
CASMDSSGWLQPQHF,TRBV19,many,TRBJ1-5
CASSPLVDQPQHF,TRBV6-2/TRBV6-3,many,TRBJ1-5
CASSSGGATNEKLFF,TRBV5-4,-,TRBJ1-4
CASSPAVGCSYGYTF,TRBV3-1,-,TRBJ1-2
CATSRDNTGELFF,TRBV15,-,TRBJ2-2
CAITVGNSPYNEQFF,TRBV10-3,many,TRBJ2-1
CASGPRREKNIQYF,TRBV27,many,TRBJ2-4
CASSLAPGSPYGYTF,TRBV5-1,medium-sized,TRBJ1-2
CSAIPSGALGYNEQFF,TRBV20-1,many,TRBJ2-1
CASSDYLRDRGRTDTQYF,TRBV27,-,TRBJ2-3
CASSPSVLGANANYGYTF,TRBV18,many,TRBJ1-2
CATRWGGAGEEAFF,TRBV15,many,TRBJ1-1
CAISGRENEQFF,TRBV10-3,many,TRBJ2-1
CASAREDTQYF,TRBV7-2,many,TRBJ2-3
CATSRYRLTVGDTIYF,TRBV15,-,TRBJ1-3
CSALSIQGQSNQPQHF,TRBV20-1,-,TRBJ1-5
CASSPGLGETQYF,TRBV18,many,TRBJ2-5
CASSVDRDTQYF,TRBV9,many,TRBJ2-3
CSVEDNKQQYF,TRBV29-1,many,TRBJ2-7
CSALWTGTSDTQYF,TRBV20-1,many,TRBJ2-3
CASSPTLGLAGNTGELFF,TRBV7-9,many,TRBJ2-2
CAWSRQGVAFF,TRBV30,many,TRBJ1-1
CASSVGPLEQFF,TRBV9,many,TRBJ2-1
CASSWGQCDEQYF,TRBV12-3/TRBV12-4,-,TRBJ2-7
CASSWGGTGTYEQYF,TRBV7-2,-,TRBJ2-7
CATSDQPWASRVEQFF,TRBV24-1,many,TRBJ2-1
CASTRGDGWSTDTQYF,TRBV5-6,many,TRBJ2-3
CASSEVGAAFF,TRBV6-1,many,TRBJ1-1
CASTDPGEKLFF,TRBV11-3,many,TRBJ1-4
CASSVVPSTENTEAFF,TRBV9,many,TRBJ1-1
CASIGLAGASGELFF,TRBV28,-,TRBJ2-2
CASSLMLVEETQYF,TRBV5-1,many,TRBJ2-5
CASSQDGRAFF,TRBV18,many,TRBJ1-1
CASSAGRSRYGYTF,TRBV12-3/TRBV12-4,many,TRBJ1-2
CASSARTGSSGANVLTF,TRBV9,many,TRBJ2-6
CASSHGPRQGTPEAFF,TRBV3-1,many,TRBJ1-1
CASRPRNQTQHF,TRBV6-2/TRBV6-3,-,TRBJ1-5
CASSVRGIRSNQPQHF,TRBV28,many,TRBJ1-5
CASGEGARPQHF,TRBV28,many,TRBJ1-5
CASSGQMNTEAFF,TRBV2,many,TRBJ1-1
CAWSVSQETQYF,TRBV30,many,TRBJ2-5
CASSPPGHLNTEAFF,TRBV18,many,TRBJ1-1
CASSQDRSDPYYGYTF,TRBV4-1,many,TRBJ1-2
CANSEQMECYTF,TRBV5-1,-,TRBJ1-2
CASSARGYNEQFF,TRBV7-8,many,TRBJ2-1
CASSLADRGGPSRLYF,TRBV27,many,TRBJ2-7
CASSFLSGSTSEQFF,TRBV7-2,many,TRBJ2-1
CASSLGGQGTHEQLF,TRBV5-1,-,TRBJ2-1
CASSSYGTEAFF,TRBV12-3/TRBV12-4,many,TRBJ1-1
CASNSQLTSGDYNEQFF,TRBV2,many,TRBJ2-1
CSARDNPLNSPLHF,TRBV20-1,many,TRBJ1-6
CAISRGGREYEQYF,TRBV3-1,-,TRBJ2-7
CSGSGQGLSQPQHF,TRBV20-1,many,TRBJ1-5
CASSLGQYGYTF,TRBV3-1,once,TRBJ1-2
CSARDRLAGETQYF,TRBV20-1,many,TRBJ2-5
CASSFGSGPFSSEQYF,TRBV28,-,TRBJ2-7
CASSLTARLGYTEAFF,TRBV7-2,many,TRBJ1-1
CASSVGRCIDTQYF,TRBV9,-,TRBJ2-3